This T cell receptor beta chain came from a study of blood T cell repertoires in COVID-19. Turning to the study itself: The study drew acute and convalescent COVID-19 samples from the United States, Italy and Spain. The cDNA or gDNA used as material had been derived from T cells, B-cell-depleted T cells, or PBMCs.

The authors' processing: Amplified reference gene primers provided the basis for estimating nucleated cell counts. Assay used: immunoSEQ multiplex PCR; TCRdb lists only in-frame clones, some missing. That table supplies the V and J calls and clone size; D and trimming were determined from the DNA. The repertoire holds 400,000 to 550,000 clones, with about 89% as singletons. The CDR3 is 18 residues long. The V gene lost 9 bases and the J gene lost 0 bases, with 24 bases spanning the gap. Germline CDR1 and CDR2: LNHDA and SQIVND (reference sequence). This clonotype was obtained from a woman aged 25 to 39 with acute or convalescent COVID-19. The source material was peripheral blood. This chain uses TRBV19 with TRBJ1-3; D is possibly TRBD1 (5 bases). The CDR3 is CASTRGARLGNSGNTIYF. The CDR3 DNA is TGTGCCAGCACACGAGGGGCCCGACTAGGTAACTCTGGAAACACCATATATTTT.